What follows describes a single TCR beta chain. The entry originates in a study of cytomegalovirus exposure and HLA in healthy donors. The CMV serostatus of this donor was not recorded. This CDR3 region has 17 residues. CDR1 is SGHDN, CDR2 FVKESK, per germline. Trimming cost V 4 bases and J 0 bases, with 13 bases left between them. PCR primers comprised 60 Vbeta and 13 Jbeta primers. Sequencing used immunoSEQ multiplex PCR; TCRdb keeps in-frame clones, though not all of them. The data show 150,000 to 200,000 clones, about two thirds seen once. What was sequenced was PBMCs. This chain links TRBV14 with TRBJ1-6; D possibly corresponds to TRBD1 (5 bases). The TCR comes from a human donor in good health. CDR3 sequence reads: CASSPPGLSSYNSPLHF. In DNA, the CDR3 is TGTGCCAGCAGCCCCCCGGGACTGAGCTCCTATAATTCACCCCTCCACTTT.